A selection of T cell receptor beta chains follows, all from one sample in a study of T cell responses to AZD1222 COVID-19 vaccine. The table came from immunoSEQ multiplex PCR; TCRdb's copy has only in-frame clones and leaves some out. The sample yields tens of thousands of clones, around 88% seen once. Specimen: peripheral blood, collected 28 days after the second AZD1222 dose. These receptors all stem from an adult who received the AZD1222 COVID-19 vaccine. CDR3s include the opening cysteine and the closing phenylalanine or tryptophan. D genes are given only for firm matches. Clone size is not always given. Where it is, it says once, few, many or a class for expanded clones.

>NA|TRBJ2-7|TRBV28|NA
CASAGSYEQYF
TGTGCCAGCGCCGGAAGTTACGAGCAGTACTTC
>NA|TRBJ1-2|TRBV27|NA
CASSLNSNYGYTF
TGTGCCAGCAGTTTAAATTCTAACTATGGCTACACCTTC
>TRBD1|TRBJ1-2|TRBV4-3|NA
CASSQDPGGNYGYTF
TGCGCCAGCAGCCAAGATCCAGGGGGGAACTATGGCTACACCTTC
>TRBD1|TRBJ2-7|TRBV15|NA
CATRDWDSALEQYF
TGTGCCACCCGTGATTGGGACAGCGCCCTAGAGCAGTACTTC
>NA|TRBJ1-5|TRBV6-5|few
CASSYSYGDNQPQHF
TGTGCCAGCAGTTACTCTTACGGCGACAATCAGCCCCAGCATTTT
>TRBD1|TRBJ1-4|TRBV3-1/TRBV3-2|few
CASSQETGFEKLFF
TGTGCCAGCAGCCAAGAGACAGGGTTTGAAAAACTGTTTTTT
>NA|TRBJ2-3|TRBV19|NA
CASKEGNLDTQYF
TGTGCCAGTAAGGAAGGGAATTTGGATACGCAGTATTTT
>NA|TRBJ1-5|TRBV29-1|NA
CSVTPGGGQPQHF
TGCAGCGTTACCCCTGGAGGGGGTCAGCCCCAGCATTTT
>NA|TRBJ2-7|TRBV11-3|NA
CASSLGPNYEQYF
TGTGCCAGCAGCTTAGGCCCCAACTACGAGCAGTACTTC
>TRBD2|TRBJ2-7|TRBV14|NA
CASSHPSSGGAYEQYF
TGTGCCAGCAGCCACCCTTCTAGCGGGGGGGCCTACGAGCAGTACTTC
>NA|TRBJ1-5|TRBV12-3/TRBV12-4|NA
CASSNWSRQPQHF
TGTGCCAGCAGCAATTGGAGTCGGCAGCCCCAGCATTTT
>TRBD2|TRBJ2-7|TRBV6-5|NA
CASRRAGESSYEQYF
TGTGCCAGCAGACGGGCGGGGGAGAGCTCCTACGAGCAGTACTTC
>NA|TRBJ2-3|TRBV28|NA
CASSLSRGIADTQYF
TGTGCCAGCAGTTTATCCCGGGGCATCGCAGATACGCAGTATTTT
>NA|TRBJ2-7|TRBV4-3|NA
CASSRDNGDTYEQYF
TGCGCCAGCAGCCGAGACAACGGCGATACCTACGAGCAGTACTTC
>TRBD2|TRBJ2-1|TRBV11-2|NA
CASSPLAGGQNEQFF
TGTGCCAGCAGCCCCCTAGCGGGGGGTCAGAATGAGCAGTTCTTC
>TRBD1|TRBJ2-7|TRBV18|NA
CASSPGTGAAYEQYF
TGTGCCAGCTCACCCGGGACAGGGGCCGCCTACGAGCAGTACTTC
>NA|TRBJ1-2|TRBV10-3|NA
CAISDPGRNYGYTF
TGTGCCATCAGTGATCCGGGACGCAACTATGGCTACACCTTC
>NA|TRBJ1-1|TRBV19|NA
CASSSLGRGGAFF
TGTGCCAGTAGTTCACTAGGGCGAGGGGGAGCTTTCTTT